This T cell receptor beta chain originates from a study of memory CD4+ T cells and cytomegalovirus serostatus. Points on this clone: Antigen: not known.

Profiled with immunoSEQ multiplex PCR; TCRdb holds only in-frame clones, not every one. The table has tens of thousands of clones, about 85% seen once. V lost 3 bases, J lost 3 bases, and 14 bases lay in between. CDR3 length equals 14 residues. Germline V CDR1 and CDR2: GTSNPN, SVGIG (reference sequence). The sort gate was single viable CD3+CD4+CD8-CD45RO+ cells for memory CD4+ T cells. Serostatus was set by detecting CMV pp150, pp28, p38, p52 IgG. Study-level points and caveats: Each of 55 to 80 CMV-associated TCRbeta sequences occurred in one to five individuals.

Source material: memory CD4+ T cells from blood. This receptor was identified in an adult in good health and CMV-seronegative. The chain uses TRBV30 and TRBJ1-1; tentatively, D is TRBD1 (5 bases). Written as DNA, the CDR3 is TGTGCCTGGAGGATGGGGAGGGGCTACACTGAAGCTTTCTTT. Protein product: CAWRMGRGYTEAFF.